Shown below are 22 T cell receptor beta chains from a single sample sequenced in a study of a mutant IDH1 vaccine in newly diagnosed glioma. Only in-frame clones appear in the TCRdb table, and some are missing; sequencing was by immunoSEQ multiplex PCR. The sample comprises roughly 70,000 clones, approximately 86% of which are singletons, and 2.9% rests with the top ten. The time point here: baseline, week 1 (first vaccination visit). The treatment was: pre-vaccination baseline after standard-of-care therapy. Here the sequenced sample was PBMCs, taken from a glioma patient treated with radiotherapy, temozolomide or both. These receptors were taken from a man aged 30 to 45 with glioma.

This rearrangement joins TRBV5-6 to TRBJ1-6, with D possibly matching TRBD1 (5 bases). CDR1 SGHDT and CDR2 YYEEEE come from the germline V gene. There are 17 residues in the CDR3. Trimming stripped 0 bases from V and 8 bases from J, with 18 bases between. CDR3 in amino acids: CASSLEVGAGLDSPLHF. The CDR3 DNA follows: TGTGCCAGCAGCTTGGAAGTTGGGGCAGGCCTTGATTCACCCCTCCACTTT. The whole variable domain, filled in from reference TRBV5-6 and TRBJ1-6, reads DAGVTQSPTHLIKTRGQQVTLRCSPKSGHDTVSWYQQALGQGPQFIFQYYEEEERQRGNFPDRFSGHQFPNYSSELNVNALLLGDSALYLCASSLEVGAGLDSPLHFGNGTRLTVT.

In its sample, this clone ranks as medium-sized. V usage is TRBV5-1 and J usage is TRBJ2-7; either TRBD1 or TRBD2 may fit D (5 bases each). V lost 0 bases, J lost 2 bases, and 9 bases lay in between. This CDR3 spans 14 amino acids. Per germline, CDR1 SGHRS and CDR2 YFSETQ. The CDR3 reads CASSLAQGPYEQYF. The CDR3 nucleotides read TGCGCCAGCAGCTTGGCCCAGGGACCCTACGAGCAGTACTTC. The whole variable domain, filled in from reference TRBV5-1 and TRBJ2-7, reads KAGVTQTPRYLIKTRGQQVTLSCSPISGHRSVSWYQQTPGQGLQFLFEYFSETQRNKGNFPGRFSGRQFSNSRSEMNVSTLELGDSALYLCASSLAQGPYEQYFGPGTRLTVT.

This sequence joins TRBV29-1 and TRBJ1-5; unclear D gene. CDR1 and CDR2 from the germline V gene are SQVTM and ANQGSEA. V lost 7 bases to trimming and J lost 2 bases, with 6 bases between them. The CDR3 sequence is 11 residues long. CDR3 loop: CSGWGNQPQHF. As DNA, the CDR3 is TGCAGCGGGTGGGGCAATCAGCCCCAGCATTTT.

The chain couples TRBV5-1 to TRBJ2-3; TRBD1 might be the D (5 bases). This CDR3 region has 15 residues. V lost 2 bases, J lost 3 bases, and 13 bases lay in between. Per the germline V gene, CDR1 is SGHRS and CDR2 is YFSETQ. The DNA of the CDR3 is TGCGCCAGCAGCTTTAACCCAGGGCTTACAGATACGCAGTATTTT. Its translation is CASSFNPGLTDTQYF.

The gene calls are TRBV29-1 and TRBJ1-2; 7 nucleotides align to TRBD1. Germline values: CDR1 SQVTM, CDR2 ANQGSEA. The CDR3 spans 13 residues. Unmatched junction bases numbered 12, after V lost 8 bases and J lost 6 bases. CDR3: CSFAGQEWDGYTF. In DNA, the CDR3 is TGCAGCTTCGCCGGACAGGAGTGGGATGGCTACACCTTC.

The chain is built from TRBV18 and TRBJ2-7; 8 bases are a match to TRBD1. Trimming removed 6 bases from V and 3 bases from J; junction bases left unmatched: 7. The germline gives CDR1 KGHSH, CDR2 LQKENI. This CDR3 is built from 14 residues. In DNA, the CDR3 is TGTGCCAGCTCCTTCGGACAGGGCAACTACGAGCAGTACTTC. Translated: CASSFGQGNYEQYF.

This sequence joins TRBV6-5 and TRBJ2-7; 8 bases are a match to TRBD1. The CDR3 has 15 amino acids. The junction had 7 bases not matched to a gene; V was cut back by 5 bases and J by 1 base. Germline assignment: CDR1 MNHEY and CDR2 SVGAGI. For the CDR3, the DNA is TGTGCCAGCAGTCTCCAGGGGGCCTTTTCCTACGAGCAGTACTTC. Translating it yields CASSLQGAFSYEQYF.

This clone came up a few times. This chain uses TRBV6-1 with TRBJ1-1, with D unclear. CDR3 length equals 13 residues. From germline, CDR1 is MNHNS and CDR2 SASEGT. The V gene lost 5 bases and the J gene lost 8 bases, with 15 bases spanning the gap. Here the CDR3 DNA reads TGTGCCAGCAGTCTCGGGGAATCTCAGGAAGCTTTCTTT. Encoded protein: CASSLGESQEAFF.

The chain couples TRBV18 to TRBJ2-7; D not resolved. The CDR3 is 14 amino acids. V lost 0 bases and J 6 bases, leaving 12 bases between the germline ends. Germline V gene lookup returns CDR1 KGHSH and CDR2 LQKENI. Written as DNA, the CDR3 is TGTGCCAGCTCACCACCGTCCAACCGGCTCGAGCAGTACTTC. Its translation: CASSPPSNRLEQYF.

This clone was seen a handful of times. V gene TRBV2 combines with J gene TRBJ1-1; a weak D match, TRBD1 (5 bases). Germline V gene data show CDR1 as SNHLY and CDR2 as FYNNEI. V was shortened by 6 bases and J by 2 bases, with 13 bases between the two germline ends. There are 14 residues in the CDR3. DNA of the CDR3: TGTGCCAGCAGGGGACTCAAAGGTAACACTGAAGCTTTCTTT. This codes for CASRGLKGNTEAFF.

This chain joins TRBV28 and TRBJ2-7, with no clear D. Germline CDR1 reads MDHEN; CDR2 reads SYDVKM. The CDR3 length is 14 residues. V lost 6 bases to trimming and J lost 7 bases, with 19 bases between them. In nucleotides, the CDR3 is TGTGCCAGCAGACTAATAGGGTCGCCCGGGGAGCAGTACTTC. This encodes CASRLIGSPGEQYF.

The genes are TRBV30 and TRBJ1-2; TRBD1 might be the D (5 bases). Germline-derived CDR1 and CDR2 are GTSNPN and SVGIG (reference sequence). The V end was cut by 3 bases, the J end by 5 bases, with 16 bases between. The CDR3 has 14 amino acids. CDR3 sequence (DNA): TGTGCCTGGAGATACGACACTCGGGGGTATGGCTACACCTTC. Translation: CAWRYDTRGYGYTF.

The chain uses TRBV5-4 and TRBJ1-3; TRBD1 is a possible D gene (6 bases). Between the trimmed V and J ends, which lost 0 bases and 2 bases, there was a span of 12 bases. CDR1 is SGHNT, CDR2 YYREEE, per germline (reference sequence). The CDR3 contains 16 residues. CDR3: CASSLGGAGAGNTIYF. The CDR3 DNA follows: TGTGCCAGCAGCTTGGGAGGGGCAGGGGCTGGAAACACCATATATTTT. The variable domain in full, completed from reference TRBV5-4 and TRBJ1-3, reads ETGVTQSPTHLIKTRGQQVTLRCSSQSGHNTVSWYQQALGQGPQFIFQYYREEENGRGNFPPRFSGLQFPNYSSELNVNALELDDSALYLCASSLGGAGAGNTIYFGEGSWLTVV.

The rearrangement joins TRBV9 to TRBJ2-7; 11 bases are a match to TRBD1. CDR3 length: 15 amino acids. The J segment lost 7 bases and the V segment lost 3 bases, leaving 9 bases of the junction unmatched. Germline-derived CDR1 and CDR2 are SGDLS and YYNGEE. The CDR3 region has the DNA TGTGCCAGCAGCGGGGACGGACAGGGGGCGAGAGAGCAGTACTTC. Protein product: CASSGDGQGAREQYF.

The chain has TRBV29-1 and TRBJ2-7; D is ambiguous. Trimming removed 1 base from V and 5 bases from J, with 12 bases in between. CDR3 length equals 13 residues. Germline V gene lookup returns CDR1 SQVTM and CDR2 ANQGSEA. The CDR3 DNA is TGCAGCGTTGAAGGGGCTAGTCCCCACGAGCAGTACTTC. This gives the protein CSVEGASPHEQYF.

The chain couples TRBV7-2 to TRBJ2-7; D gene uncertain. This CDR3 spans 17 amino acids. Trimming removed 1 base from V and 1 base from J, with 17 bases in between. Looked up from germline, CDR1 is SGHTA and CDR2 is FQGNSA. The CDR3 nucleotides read TGTGCCAGCAGCTTAGTTAGTCAGCCGTCGGTATCCTACGAGCAGTACTTC. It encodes CASSLVSQPSVSYEQYF.

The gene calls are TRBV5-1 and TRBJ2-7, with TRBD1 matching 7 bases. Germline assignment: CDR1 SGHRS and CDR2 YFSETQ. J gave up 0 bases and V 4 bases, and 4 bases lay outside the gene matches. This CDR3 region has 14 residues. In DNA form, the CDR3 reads TGCGCCAGCAGCGGTAGGGACAGCTCCTACGAGCAGTACTTC. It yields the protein CASSGRDSSYEQYF.

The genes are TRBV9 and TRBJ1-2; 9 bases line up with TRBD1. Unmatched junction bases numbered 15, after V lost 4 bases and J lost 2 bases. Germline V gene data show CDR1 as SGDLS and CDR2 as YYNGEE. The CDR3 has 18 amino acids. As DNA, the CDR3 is TGTGCCAGCAGCTTCAACCGGGACAGGGACCCCACCAACTATGGCTACACCTTC. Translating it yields CASSFNRDRDPTNYGYTF.

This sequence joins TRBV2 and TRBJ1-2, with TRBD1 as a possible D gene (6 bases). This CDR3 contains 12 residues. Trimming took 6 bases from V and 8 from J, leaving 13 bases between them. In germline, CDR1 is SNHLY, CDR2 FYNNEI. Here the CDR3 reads CASSVQGWGYTF. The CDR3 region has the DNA TGTGCCAGCAGCGTACAGGGATGGGGCTACACCTTC.

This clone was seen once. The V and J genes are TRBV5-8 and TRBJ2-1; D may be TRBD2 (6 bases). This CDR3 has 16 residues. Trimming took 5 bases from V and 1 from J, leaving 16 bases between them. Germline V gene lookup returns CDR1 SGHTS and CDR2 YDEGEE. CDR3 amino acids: CASRKWGVGSYNEQFF. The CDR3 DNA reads TGTGCCAGCAGGAAATGGGGGGTCGGGTCCTACAATGAGCAGTTCTTC.

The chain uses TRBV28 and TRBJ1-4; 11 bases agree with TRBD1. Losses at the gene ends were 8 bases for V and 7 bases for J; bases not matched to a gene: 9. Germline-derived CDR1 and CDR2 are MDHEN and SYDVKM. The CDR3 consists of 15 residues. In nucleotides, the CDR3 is TGTGCCAGCGGCTTCCCCGGGACAGGGGGTGAAAAACTGTTTTTT. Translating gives CASGFPGTGGEKLFF.

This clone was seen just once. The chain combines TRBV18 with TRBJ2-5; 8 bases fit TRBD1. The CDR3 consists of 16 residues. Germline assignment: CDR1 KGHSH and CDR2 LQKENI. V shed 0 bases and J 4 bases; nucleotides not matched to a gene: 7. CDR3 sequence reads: CASSPPWEQGAETQYF. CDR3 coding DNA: TGTGCCAGCTCACCACCTTGGGAGCAGGGGGCAGAGACCCAGTACTTC.